The sequence of this TCR beta chain was determined in a study of T cells after yellow fever vaccination. TCRdb recomputed calls from the 5' RACE reads with MiXCR, one row per CDR3 protein. The table records 550,000 or so distinct CDR3 sequences, under 25% of them present only once. There are 11 residues in the CDR3. Per germline, CDR1 SQVTM and CDR2 ANQGSEA. With 3 bases removed from V and 12 bases from J, the gap between germline ends came to 11 bases. This sequence originates from a young man who received the YFV17D yellow fever vaccine. The chain has TRBV29-1 and TRBJ1-4; D is undetermined. Sequences were derived from PBMCs, sampled 15 days after the yellow fever booster vaccination. The CDR3 spells CSVEVFEELFF. Written as DNA, the CDR3 is TGCAGCGTTGAGGTGTTTGAGGAACTGTTTTTT.